The TCR beta chain described here comes from a study of regulatory T cells in long-lasting Graves disease (dated by TCRdb to the early 2020s). In terms of the full investigation: Persistent Graves' disease meant more than 5 years of antithyroid drug treatment with TSH receptor autoantibodies that stayed positive. This study used TCR sequencing and RNA sequencing of peripheral blood to compare persistent Graves' disease patients against newly diagnosed Graves' disease patients. The study was conducted in China and was registered as a clinical trial. TCR sequencing covered about 13 persistent and 20 newly diagnosed Graves' disease patients, around 33 samples in total. Persistent Graves' disease patients in the clinical cohort had taken antithyroid drugs for roughly ten years on average.

The time point tag for this specimen amounts to: persistent/refractory GD, antithyroid drugs over 5 years with positive TRAb. For both TCR sequencing and RNA sequencing, RNA was extracted from PBMCs in TRIzol. Graves' disease was diagnosed according to American Thyroid Association guidelines. The patients came from an endocrinology department in Xi'an, China. Each patient gave roughly 8.4 milliliters of peripheral blood, collected in an EDTA anticoagulant tube. Ficoll Paque Plus density gradient separation was used to isolate PBMCs, and no additional T cell sorting was done. An Agilent 2100 Bioanalyzer and agarose gel were used to check RNA quality, while a NanoDrop 2000 measured RNA concentration. Receptor libraries were prepared by multiplex PCR. TCRdb names Illumina HiSeq 4000 as the instrument used. TCR beta libraries were built with iRepertoire HTBI primers and Arm-PCR amplification of CDR3 regions. Before sequencing, the PCR products underwent gel purification. The source study handled its data this way. Gene usage analysis of CDR3 amino acid clonotypes used the 55 to 65 TRBV and 14 to 15 TRBJ segments found across samples. COPE and FqMerger were used to merge filtered high-quality paired reads into contigs. BLAST was used to align contigs to the IMGT TRBV, TRBD and TRBJ reference genes, and CDR3 was defined following IMGT. Highly expanded clones were defined as clonotypes with a frequency above 0.1%. Shannon entropy was used to measure repertoire diversity, and the Gini coefficient was used to measure V-J evenness. Clonotypes shared by more than one individual were considered public. TCRdb reprocessed the public reads (quality trimming at Q25 with fastp, clone calling with MiXCR) and kept in-frame beta chains. Identical CDR3 proteins give one entry, which carries the most common genes and DNA. The authors' filters were not applied to this entry. The sample records some 370,000 distinct CDR3 sequences, roughly 20% of which are singletons. Jointly, the top ten make up approximately 30% of the sample.

Reading from cysteine to phenylalanine, the CDR3 counts 12 amino acids. Here the CDR3 DNA is all that survives: 36 bases in frame from base 1. Per the germline V gene, SNHLY is the CDR1 and FYNNEI is the CDR2. Trimming costs V 6 bases and J 9 bases, and their ends lie 12 bases apart. What the study reported, not specific to this receptor: Preferential use of TRBV28, TRBJ1-2 and TRBJ2-5 was observed in persistent disease, whereas TRBV20-1 and TRBJ2-1 were favored in newly diagnosed disease. As a limitation, the authors acknowledged that the small sample size may reduce accuracy. Because the primary lesion, thyroid tissue, could not be accessed, the study looked at peripheral blood alone. Compared with newly diagnosed patients, patients with persistent Graves' disease had lower TCR Shannon entropy and fewer highly expanded clones, which suggests clonal expansion. Sequencing and analysis were limited to the TCR beta chain. Patients with persistent disease shared more public clonotypes (around 3,000) than newly diagnosed patients did (more than 900).

The sample holds many counts of this clonotype. Its antigen remains unidentified. Within one base of it there is no much larger clone, and no base qualities were kept. The clonotype comes from a woman aged 40 to 49 with Graves disease. Donor details come from another sample of the same person, matched by shared clones. The sequences come from peripheral blood mononuclear cells (PBMCs), collected when the disease was refractory, from a patient treated with antithyroid drugs. The chain couples TRBV2 to TRBJ2-1, with no reliable assignment of the D segment. The CDR3 region has the sequence CASRKGSREQFF. The DNA sequence is TGTGCCAGCAGGAAGGGCAGCCGTGAGCAGTTCTTC.